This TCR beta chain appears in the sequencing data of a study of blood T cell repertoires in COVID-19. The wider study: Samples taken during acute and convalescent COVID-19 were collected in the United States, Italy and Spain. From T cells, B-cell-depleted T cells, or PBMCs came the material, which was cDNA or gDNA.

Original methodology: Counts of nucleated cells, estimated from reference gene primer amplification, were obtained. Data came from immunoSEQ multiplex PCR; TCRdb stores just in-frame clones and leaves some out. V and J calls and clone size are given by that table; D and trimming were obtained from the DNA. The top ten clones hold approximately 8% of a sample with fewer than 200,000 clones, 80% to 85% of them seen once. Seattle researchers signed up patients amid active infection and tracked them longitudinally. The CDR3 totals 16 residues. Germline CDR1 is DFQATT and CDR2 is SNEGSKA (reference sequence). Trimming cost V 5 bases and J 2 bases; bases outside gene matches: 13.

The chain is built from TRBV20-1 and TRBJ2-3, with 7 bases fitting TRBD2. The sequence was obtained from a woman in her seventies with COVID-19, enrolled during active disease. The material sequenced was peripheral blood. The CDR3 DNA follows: TGCAGTGCTGGTGGTCGGAGCGGGACGGCCACAGATACGCAGTATTTT. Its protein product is CSAGGRSGTATDTQYF.